This record looks at one TCR beta chain sequence and its context. What it recognizes is unknown. The source of the sample is a study of T cell responses to AZD1222 COVID-19 vaccine. General study points: The study reported that nearly half of spike-specific TCRs target unmutated variant regions. The study sampled repertoires only after the peak T cell response. Clonal diversity was possibly underestimated, and white British individuals and females predominated among donors.

Sequenced by immunoSEQ multiplex PCR; TCRdb stores in-frame clones only, minus some. This table has around 140,000 clones, approximately 85% appearing once. This sample comprised peripheral blood, obtained 28 days after the second dose of the MenACWY control vaccine. This TCR derives from an adult who received the MenACWY meningococcal vaccine as a control.

The CDR3 nucleotides are TGTGCCAGTAGTTCCCGCGGGGGGGCTAACTATGGCTACACCTTC. Protein: CASSSRGGANYGYTF. The rearrangement links TRBV19 to TRBJ1-2, with TRBD1 as a possible D gene (5 bases). The CDR3 has 15 amino acids. Trimming took 5 bases from V and 0 from J, leaving 13 bases between them. Germline CDR1 and CDR2: LNHDA and SQIVND (reference sequence).